Below, 10 T cell receptor beta chains from the same sample are listed, as sequenced in a study of vaccination and CD4 T cells after COVID-19. The Oncomine TCR Beta short-read assay sequenced DNA from cultured CD4+ T cells. Using its own MiXCR run on the PCR reads, TCRdb lists one record per CDR3 protein. The repertoire has some 9,000 distinct CDR3 sequences, roughly 30% of them found once; the top ten carry 30% to 40%. The antigens of these receptors remain unknown. Treatment described: approximately nine-day PBMC culture with coronavirus spike peptide pools or control peptides (ViraFEST assay). Before the COVID-19 pandemic (2011-2018), CD4+ T cells were obtained from the unexposed donor. Sequenced sample: CD4+ T cells from blood, cultured in vitro. All receptors come from a human donor in good health.

This clonotype has more than one count but fewer than ten. The V and J genes are TRBV9 and TRBJ2-5; no clear D gene. This CDR3 is built from 12 residues. V shed 3 bases and J shed 4 bases, with 7 bases lying between them. Germline V gene data show CDR1 as SGDLS and CDR2 as YYNGEE. The CDR3 loop is CASSGEPETQYF. The CDR3 region has the DNA TGTGCCAGCAGCGGCGAGCCAGAGACCCAGTACTTC.

V gene TRBV2 combines with J gene TRBJ1-1; D uncertain. The CDR3 runs 11 residues. Germline lookup yields CDR1 SNHLY and CDR2 FYNNEI. Trimming pared 8 bases from V and 4 bases from J, leaving 8 bases between. The CDR3: CASGRATEAFF. Written as DNA, the CDR3 is TGTGCCAGCGGCCGGGCCACTGAAGCTTTCTTT.

This clonotype has just a few counts. The V and J genes are TRBV20-1 and TRBJ1-6; D unresolved. The CDR3 has 13 amino acids. Trimming removed 2 bases at V and 10 bases at J, with 12 bases between. CDR1 and CDR2 (germline): DFQATT, SNEGSKA (reference sequence). The CDR3 loop reads CSARRLRISPLHF. The CDR3 bases are TGCAGTGCTAGACGCCTACGGATCTCACCCCTCCACTTT.

This clonotype was observed a few times. CDR3 nucleotides: TGTGCCAGCAGTTTAGGCACCTTGACCTACGAGCAGTACTTC. It yields the protein CASSLGTLTYEQYF. This chain uses TRBV12-3 or TRBV12-4 with TRBJ2-7, with no clear D. The length of the CDR3 is 14 residues. V gave up 1 base and J gave up 2 bases, with 9 bases separating them.

This chain links TRBV20-1 with TRBJ2-1, with a possible D match to TRBD2 (5 bases). The germline V gene encodes CDR1 DFQATT and CDR2 SNEGSKA (reference sequence). The CDR3 length is 13 residues. V lost 5 bases and J lost 8, with 16 bases in between. This chain's CDR3 is CSAPGSLWDEQFF. The CDR3, as DNA: TGCAGTGCTCCGGGGTCACTATGGGATGAGCAGTTCTTC.

This clonotype is medium-sized (0.01 to 0.1%) by share. J is TRBJ1-2 and V is TRBV20-1; 12 bases line up with TRBD1. The CDR3 contains 12 residues. V was clipped by 8 bases and J by 7 bases; unmatched bases: 5. CDR1 and CDR2 (germline): DFQATT, SNEGSKA (reference sequence). This chain's CDR3 is CSLWDRGPGYTF. For the CDR3, the DNA is TGCAGTCTTTGGGACAGGGGGCCTGGCTACACCTTC.

This chain connects TRBV5-1 to TRBJ1-1, with D possibly TRBD1 on 5 matching bases. Looked up from germline, CDR1 is SGHRS and CDR2 is YFSETQ. The CDR3 sequence is 12 residues long. V was shortened by 4 bases and J by 8 bases, with 12 bases between the two germline ends. In DNA, the CDR3 is TGCGCCAGCAGCGGAACAGGAGCCGAAGCTTTCTTT. Translated: CASSGTGAEAFF.

The chain has TRBV7-2 and TRBJ2-1; no reliable D call. V lost 0 bases, J lost 8 bases, and 8 bases lay in between. This CDR3 comprises 13 residues. Germline V gives CDR1 SGHTA, CDR2 FQGNSA. The CDR3 loop reads CASSLAAQDEQFF. The CDR3 coding sequence is TGTGCCAGCAGCTTAGCTGCTCAGGATGAGCAGTTCTTC.

The chain is built from TRBV5-5 and TRBJ1-1; possible D gene TRBD1, 5 bases. Trimming took off 4 bases at V and 4 bases at J, with 17 bases between the two ends. The CDR3 consists of 15 residues. Germline V gene lookup returns CDR1 SGHKS and CDR2 YYEKEE (reference sequence). This chain's CDR3 is CASSPPGGRSTEAFF. CDR3 DNA: TGTGCCAGCAGCCCCCCCGGGGGGAGGAGCACTGAAGCTTTCTTT. Full variable domain (rest looked up from reference TRBV5-5 and TRBJ1-1): DAGVTQSPTHLIKTRGQQVTLRCSPISGHKSVSWYQQVLGQGPQFIFQYYEKEERGRGNFPDRFSARQFPNYSSELNVNALLLGDSALYLCASSPPGGRSTEAFFGQGTRLTVV.

The gene calls are TRBV20-1 and TRBJ1-2, with 11 bases identical to TRBD1. CDR3 length equals 16 residues. V shed 3 bases and J 6 bases; nucleotides not matched to a gene: 12. Germline V CDR1 and CDR2: DFQATT, SNEGSKA (reference sequence). CDR3 residues: CSASTPIGQGADGYTF. CDR3 coding DNA: TGCAGTGCTAGTACCCCCATCGGACAGGGGGCAGATGGCTACACCTTC.